The 31 T cell receptor beta chains reported below all come from one sample, sequenced in a study of beta chain features in type 1 diabetes. The whole isolated RNA underwent reverse transcription, so sequencing captured expressed TCRB transcripts. Measured with immunoSEQ multiplex PCR; TCRdb has only the in-frame clones, and not every one. Of about half a million clones in the sample, around 10% were seen once. Sequenced sample: naive CD4+ T cells from blood. These receptors were collected from a woman aged 18-30 years in good health.

The chain is built from TRBV19 and TRBJ2-7; 7 bases line up with TRBD1. V dropped 3 bases and J dropped 1; count of bases not matched to a gene: 6. Germline CDR1 is LNHDA and CDR2 is SQIVND (reference sequence). This CDR3 region has 15 residues. Here the CDR3 DNA reads TGTGCCAGTAGTATCGGGACAGCTATTTCCTACGAGCAGTACTTC. It codes for CASSIGTAISYEQYF.

This clone has only a few counts. Other DNA sequences in the sample encode the same CDR3. CDR3 DNA: TGTGCCAGCTCCTTACCTGGGGCCAACGTCCTGACTTTC. Protein product: CASSLPGANVLTF. The rearrangement joins TRBV7-3 to TRBJ2-6; D gene uncertain. The length of the CDR3 is 13 residues. Germline lookup yields CDR1 SGHTA and CDR2 FQGTGA. The V end was cut by 8 bases, the J end by 2 bases, with 7 bases between.

CDR3 loop: CSVRDAVDYF. CDR3 DNA sequence: TGCAGCGTGAGGGACGCGGTCGATTATTTT. The J gene is TRBJ2-3, the V gene TRBV29-1; D assignment may be TRBD1 or TRBD2 (5 bases each). CDR3 length: 10 residues. The germline V gene has CDR1 SQVTM and CDR2 ANQGSEA. The V end lost 6 bases, the J end lost 15 bases, and 16 bases lay between the germline ends.

This clone showed up just a few times. The V call is TRBV7-2, the J call TRBJ2-5, with TRBD2 as a possible D gene (5 bases). V lost 5 bases and J lost 5, with 15 bases in between. This CDR3 comprises 14 residues. Germline values: CDR1 SGHTA, CDR2 FQGNSA. CDR3 amino acids: CASSPYGVAETQYF. CDR3 DNA: TGTGCCAGCAGCCCCTACGGGGTAGCGGAGACCCAGTACTTC.

This clone was recorded a few times. The V gene is TRBV19, the J gene TRBJ2-1; D remains ambiguous. Trimming cost V 6 bases and J 10 bases, with 13 bases left between them. Germline values: CDR1 LNHDA, CDR2 SQIVND (reference sequence). This CDR3 region has 12 residues. The CDR3 sequence: CASRDTIREQFF. The CDR3 DNA sequence: TGTGCCAGTAGGGATACTATTCGCGAGCAGTTCTTC.

This clone was observed a handful of times. J is TRBJ2-7 and V is TRBV11-3; no definite D call. CDR3 length equals 11 residues. V was clipped by 5 bases and J by 4 bases, with 6 bases between them. The germline gives CDR1 SGHNT, CDR2 YENEEA. CDR3 in amino acids: CASSPSYEQYF. The CDR3 region has the DNA TGTGCCAGCAGCCCATCTTACGAGCAGTACTTC.

This clone was seen only a few times. The chain uses TRBV4-1 and TRBJ1-1; 7 bases are a match to TRBD1. The CDR3 has 15 amino acids. The V segment lost 1 base and the J segment 7 bases; nucleotides outside the gene matches: 9. Germline V gene lookup returns CDR1 MGHRA and CDR2 YSYEKL. Written as DNA, the CDR3 is TGCGCCAGCAGCCAAGCGGGGACAGTCTTACTTGAAGCTTTCTTT. This gives the protein CASSQAGTVLLEAFF.

This clone turned up a few times. This rearrangement joins TRBV9 to TRBJ2-2, with 10 nucleotides matching TRBD2. V was pared by 3 bases and J by 8 bases, with 10 bases of the junction left unmatched. The CDR3 totals 16 residues. Germline V CDR1 and CDR2: SGDLS, YYNGEE. The CDR3 nucleotides are TGTGCCAGCAGCGGAGGACTAGCGGACACCGCTGGGGAGCTGTTTTTT. It is translated as CASSGGLADTAGELFF. Full variable domain (outside the CDR3, taken from reference TRBV9 and TRBJ2-2): DSGVTQTPKHLITATGQRVTLRCSPRSGDLSVYWYQQSLDQGLQFLIQYYNGEERAKGNILERFSAQQFPDLHSELNLSSLELGDSALYFCASSGGLADTAGELFFGEGSRLTVL.

As regards this clone: The same CDR3 arises from other DNA sequences in this sample as well. V usage is TRBV5-1 and J usage is TRBJ2-5; D is perhaps TRBD1 (5 bases). Between the trimmed V and J ends, which lost 0 bases and 4 bases, there was a span of 10 bases. This CDR3 is built from 14 residues. Germline V gene lookup returns CDR1 SGHRS and CDR2 YFSETQ. CDR3 bases: TGCGCCAGCAGCTTGGTTGGCCAGGGAGAGACCCAGTACTTC. Protein sequence: CASSLVGQGETQYF.

This clone was seen a handful of times. V usage is TRBV14 and J usage is TRBJ2-1, with TRBD1 identical over 8 bases. There are 15 residues in the CDR3. V lost 4 bases to trimming and J lost 7 bases; unmatched junction nucleotides: 9. Germline V gene lookup returns CDR1 SGHDN and CDR2 FVKESK. CDR3 bases: TGTGCCAGCAGCCCCGACAGGGGTATTGGGAATGAGCAGTTCTTC. It yields the protein CASSPDRGIGNEQFF.

The chain's CDR3 is CASSSKTGPLYEQYV. CDR3 nucleotide sequence: TGTGCCAGCAGCTCTAAAACAGGGCCCCTATACGAGCAGTACGTC. The rearrangement uses TRBV7-6 and TRBJ2-7; D perhaps matches TRBD1 (6 bases). CDR1 is SGHVS and CDR2 is FNYEAQ in the germline V gene. The CDR3 is made up of 15 amino acids. V lost 4 bases and J 4 bases, leaving 17 bases between the germline ends.

CDR3 in amino acids: CASRTTTGTDTQYF. DNA for the CDR3: TGTGCCAGCAGGACAACGACAGGCACAGATACGCAGTATTTT. This chain connects TRBV28 to TRBJ2-3; D is perhaps TRBD1 (5 bases). This CDR3 contains 14 residues. Looked up from germline, CDR1 is MDHEN and CDR2 is SYDVKM. Between the trimmed V and J ends, which lost 6 bases and 1 base, there was a span of 11 bases.

The rearrangement joins TRBV30 to TRBJ2-2; no reliable D call. V was cut by 3 bases and J by 2 bases, with 4 bases left in between. This CDR3 has 12 amino acids. CDR1 GTSNPN and CDR2 SVGIG come from the germline V gene (reference sequence). CDR3 in amino acids: CAWRPNTGELFF. CDR3 DNA sequence: TGTGCCTGGAGGCCCAACACCGGGGAGCTGTTTTTT. The full variable domain, completed using reference TRBV30 and TRBJ2-2, is SQTIHQWPATLVQPVGSPLSLECTVEGTSNPNLYWYRQAAGRGLQLLFYSVGIGQISSEVPQNLSASRPQDRQFILSSKKLLLSDSGFYLCAWRPNTGELFFGEGSRLTVL.

In this sample, this clone turned up a few times. The rearrangement joins TRBV2 to TRBJ2-5; 9 nucleotides agree with TRBD1. The germline V gene encodes CDR1 SNHLY and CDR2 FYNNEI. CDR3 length: 14 amino acids. J was trimmed by 4 bases and V by 5 bases; bases with no gene match: 5. CDR3 loop: CASSPGQGRETQYF. CDR3 in DNA: TGTGCCAGCAGTCCCGGACAGGGGCGAGAGACCCAGTACTTC.

The rearrangement links TRBV9 to TRBJ1-2; no firm D call. CDR1 and CDR2 (germline): SGDLS, YYNGEE. V lost 4 bases and J lost 3, with 10 bases in between. The CDR3 contains 13 residues. CDR3 nucleotide sequence: TGTGCCAGCAGCCTGACTCGGGACTATGGCTACACCTTC. As protein: CASSLTRDYGYTF.

The chain couples TRBV9 to TRBJ2-3; D perhaps matches TRBD2 (6 bases). The CDR3 sequence is 16 residues long. The germline gives CDR1 SGDLS, CDR2 YYNGEE. Trimming took off 3 bases at V and 1 base at J, with 15 bases between the two ends. CDR3 DNA sequence: TGTGCCAGCAGCGCTACCCCGGGGGTGGGCACAGATACGCAGTATTTT. Amino acid sequence: CASSATPGVGTDTQYF.

The rearrangement joins TRBV4-3 to TRBJ1-2; D is undetermined. The V end lost 4 bases, the J end lost 6 bases, and 24 bases lay between the germline ends. The CDR3 covers 17 residues. CDR1 and CDR2 (germline): LGHNA, YSLEER. The CDR3 nucleotides read TGCGCCAGCAGCCCCGAGCATCCTTACAAATCAGGCGATGGCTACACCTTC. It translates to CASSPEHPYKSGDGYTF.

This clone occurred a few times. The chain recombines TRBV7-2 with TRBJ1-5; D remains ambiguous. The ends were cut back, 5 bases at V and 0 bases at J, with 14 bases in the middle. CDR1 and CDR2 from the germline V gene are SGHTA and FQGNSA. This CDR3 comprises 16 residues. The CDR3 region is CASSRYTFVSNQPQHF. The CDR3 DNA sequence: TGTGCCAGCAGCCGATATACATTTGTTAGCAATCAGCCCCAGCATTTT. The complete variable domain, with remaining parts taken from reference TRBV7-2 and TRBJ1-5, reads GAGVSQSPSNKVTEKGKDVELRCDPISGHTALYWYRQSLGQGLEFLIYFQGNSAPDKSGLPSDRFSAERTGGSVSTLTIQRTQQEDSAVYLCASSRYTFVSNQPQHFGDGTRLSIL.

This clone has a handful of counts. This chain links TRBV14 with TRBJ2-1; D might be TRBD2 (6 bases). This CDR3 is 14 amino acids long. CDR1 SGHDN and CDR2 FVKESK come from the germline V gene. Trimming removed 0 bases at V and 12 bases at J, with 15 bases between. The CDR3 loop is CASSQESPGAAQFF. DNA for the CDR3: TGTGCCAGCAGCCAAGAGTCCCCGGGAGCGGCGCAGTTCTTC. The full variable domain, completed using reference TRBV14 and TRBJ2-1, is EAGVTQFPSHSVIEKGQTVTLRCDPISGHDNLYWYRRVMGKEIKFLLHFVKESKQDESGMPNNRFLAERTGGTYSTLKVQPAELEDSGVYFCASSQESPGAAQFFGPGTRLTVL.

This clone was found a few times. V usage is TRBV18 and J usage is TRBJ2-7; D remains unclear. Trimming removed 6 bases at V and 1 base at J, with 10 bases between. This CDR3 is built from 13 residues. Germline V CDR1 and CDR2: KGHSH, LQKENI. DNA of the CDR3: TGTGCCAGCTCTAGTCTAGGTTCCTACGAGCAGTACGTC. Its protein product is CASSSLGSYEQYV.

The chain carries TRBV25-1 and TRBJ2-3; 8 positions match TRBD1. CDR1 MGHDK and CDR2 SYGVNS come from the germline V gene. The CDR3 has 15 amino acids. Unmatched junction bases numbered 5, after V lost 3 bases and J lost 3 bases. In DNA form, the CDR3 reads TGTGCCAGCAGTGATTTACGGGACAGGACAGATACGCAGTATTTT. It codes for CASSDLRDRTDTQYF. Supplemented by reference TRBV25-1 and TRBJ2-3, the full variable domain reads EADIYQTPRYLVIGTGKKITLECSQTMGHDKMYWYQQDPGMELHLIHYSYGVNSTEKGDLSSESTVSRIRTEHFPLTLESARPSHTSQYLCASSDLRDRTDTQYFGPGTRLTVL.

This clone was seen a few times. The chain joins TRBV25-1 to TRBJ2-1; 9 bases are shared with TRBD2. This CDR3 region has 17 residues. Germline V lookup: CDR1 MGHDK, CDR2 SYGVNS. Trimming cost V 1 base and J 3 bases; bases outside gene matches: 7. DNA of the CDR3: TGTGCCAGCAGTGAATCCCTCATAGCGGGAGTCTACAATGAGCAGTTCTTC. It translates to CASSESLIAGVYNEQFF.

The V gene is TRBV7-2, the J gene TRBJ2-1; 7 bases agree with TRBD1. The CDR3 totals 13 residues. Trimming removed 4 bases from V and 9 bases from J; junction bases left unmatched: 6. Per germline, CDR1 SGHTA and CDR2 FQGNSA. This CDR3 reads CASSYRGQLEQFF. The CDR3 nucleotides read TGTGCCAGCAGCTACAGGGGACAGCTTGAGCAGTTCTTC. The entire variable domain, with the rest obtained from reference TRBV7-2 and TRBJ2-1, is as follows: GAGVSQSPSNKVTEKGKDVELRCDPISGHTALYWYRQSLGQGLEFLIYFQGNSAPDKSGLPSDRFSAERTGGSVSTLTIQRTQQEDSAVYLCASSYRGQLEQFFGPGTRLTVL.

The gene calls are TRBV7-9 and TRBJ1-1; no definite D call. The length of the CDR3 is 13 residues. Germline CDR1 reads SEHNR; CDR2 reads FQNEAQ (reference sequence). V lost 5 bases, J lost 0 bases, and 7 bases lay in between. In nucleotides, the CDR3 is TGTGCCAGCAGCGCCGCGCTGAACACTGAAGCTTTCTTT. Amino acid sequence: CASSAALNTEAFF.

The chain is built from TRBV4-3 and TRBJ1-5; D gene unclear. The germline gives CDR1 LGHNA, CDR2 YSLEER. V was shortened by 0 bases and J by 5 bases, with 11 bases between the two germline ends. This CDR3 comprises 15 residues. DNA for the CDR3: TGCGCCAGCAGCCAAGATTCTCGTGGGCATCAGCCCCAGCATTTT. Translated, it gives CASSQDSRGHQPQHF.

This rearrangement joins TRBV28 to TRBJ2-4; no definite D call. V was pared by 3 bases and J by 6 bases, with 12 bases between. The germline V gene has CDR1 MDHEN and CDR2 SYDVKM. The CDR3 sequence is 14 residues long. CDR3 DNA: TGTGCCAGCAGTTTGGGCGGAATACTAAACATTCAGTACTTC. Its protein is CASSLGGILNIQYF.

In its sample, this clone was seen a few times. This rearrangement joins TRBV5-4 to TRBJ1-2; 8 nucleotides line up with TRBD1. The CDR3 has 16 amino acids. J was trimmed by 4 bases and V by 0 bases; bases with no gene match: 8. Germline assignment: CDR1 SGHNT and CDR2 YYREEE (reference sequence). The CDR3 sequence is CASSLGGTGRTYGYTF. CDR3 coding DNA: TGTGCCAGCAGCTTGGGCGGGACAGGAAGGACCTATGGCTACACCTTC.

This clone has more than one count but fewer than ten. This rearrangement joins TRBV6-5 to TRBJ1-6, with D possibly TRBD1 on 5 matching bases. Germline CDR1 is MNHEY and CDR2 is SVGAGI. The CDR3 loop spans 15 amino acids. V was shortened by 6 bases and J by 9 bases, with 18 bases between the two germline ends. The CDR3 reads CASRHRDGRLSPLHF. The CDR3 DNA is TGTGCCAGCAGGCACCGGGACGGACGGCTTTCACCCCTCCACTTT.

V usage is TRBV10-3 and J usage is TRBJ2-7; D not resolved. The CDR3 sequence is 14 residues long. The ends were cut back, 3 bases at V and 5 bases at J, with 14 bases in the middle. The germline CDR1 and CDR2 sequences are ENHRY and SYGVKD. CDR3 protein: CAISDYRSRNEQYF. CDR3 sequence (DNA): TGTGCCATCAGTGATTATAGATCTCGCAACGAGCAGTACTTC.

This clone was picked up a small number of times. The genes are TRBV9 and TRBJ2-1; 7 nucleotides match TRBD1. Germline assignment: CDR1 SGDLS and CDR2 YYNGEE. V lost 1 base and J lost 6; bases outside the gene matches: 7. CDR3 length: 15 amino acids. Written as DNA, the CDR3 is TGTGCCAGCAGCGTACTGGGACAGTCAATCAATGAGCAGTTCTTC. This codes for CASSVLGQSINEQFF.

The V and J genes are TRBV25-1 and TRBJ2-5; the D gene could be TRBD1 or TRBD2 (6 bases each). The J call may be mistaken, given a closer DNA end match to TRBJ2-7. Germline V CDR1 and CDR2: MGHDK, SYGVNS. The CDR3 is made up of 14 amino acids. Written as DNA, the CDR3 is TGTGCCAGCAGGGCGGGACACGTAACCTACGAGCAGTACTTC. It specifies CASRAGHVTYEQYF.